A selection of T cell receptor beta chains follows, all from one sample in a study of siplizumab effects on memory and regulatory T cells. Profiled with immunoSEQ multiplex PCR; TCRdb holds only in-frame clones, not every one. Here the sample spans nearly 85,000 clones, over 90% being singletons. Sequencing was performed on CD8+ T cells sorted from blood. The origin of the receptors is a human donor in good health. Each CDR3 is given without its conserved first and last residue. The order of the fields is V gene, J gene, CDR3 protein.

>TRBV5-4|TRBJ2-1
ASSSGLAGDNEQF
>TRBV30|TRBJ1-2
AWSDTSYGYT
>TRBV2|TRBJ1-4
ASIWGHYRDEKLF
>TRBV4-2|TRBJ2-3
ASSQEIWSGITTDTQY
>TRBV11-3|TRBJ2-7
ASGLAGSYEQY
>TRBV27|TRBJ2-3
ASSLWGRADTQY
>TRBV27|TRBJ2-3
ASSLNSGIVDTQY
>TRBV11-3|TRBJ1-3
ASSLGTSCSGNTIY
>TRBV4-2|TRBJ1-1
ASSPRLDNRNTEAF
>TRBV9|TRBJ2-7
ASSVGGQGAYEQY
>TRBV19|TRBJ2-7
ASSIGGEQY
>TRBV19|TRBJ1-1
ASSIREVNTEAF
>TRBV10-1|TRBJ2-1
ASSEKAGGYNEQF
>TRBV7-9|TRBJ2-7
ASSPDRVSYEQY
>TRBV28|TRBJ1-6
ASSSAGEEWNSPLH
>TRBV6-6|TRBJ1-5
ASRDPGQGAGQPQH
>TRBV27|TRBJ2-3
ASSLSPGGDTQY
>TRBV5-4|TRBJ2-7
ASSLGNYEQY
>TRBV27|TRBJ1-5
AKCGGTPPVSNQPQH
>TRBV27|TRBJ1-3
ASSLQLPAGNGNTIY
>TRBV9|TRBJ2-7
ASSGETYEQY
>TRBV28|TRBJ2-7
ASSFSNEIYEQY
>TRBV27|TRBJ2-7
ASSFQSGRPYEQY
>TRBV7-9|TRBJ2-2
ASSLLLARNTGELF
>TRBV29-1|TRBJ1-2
SVERTGVYGYT
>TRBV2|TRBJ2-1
ASIGTSGSSYNEQF
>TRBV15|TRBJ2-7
ATSSLMSSYEQY
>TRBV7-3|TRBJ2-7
ASSLSGSFPYEQY
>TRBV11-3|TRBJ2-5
ASSARRTGSEETQY
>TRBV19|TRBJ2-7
ASSRDRDGGLAENYEQY
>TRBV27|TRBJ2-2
ASSFGSGRGNTGELF
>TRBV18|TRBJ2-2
ASSPPGEIGELF
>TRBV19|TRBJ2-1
ASSIDPLATYNEQF
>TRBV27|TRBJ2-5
ASSFGQGAGETQY
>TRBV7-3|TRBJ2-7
ASSLSGDTSYEQY
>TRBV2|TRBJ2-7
ASSPVDRREQY
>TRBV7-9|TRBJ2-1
ASSSGQGSSYNEQF